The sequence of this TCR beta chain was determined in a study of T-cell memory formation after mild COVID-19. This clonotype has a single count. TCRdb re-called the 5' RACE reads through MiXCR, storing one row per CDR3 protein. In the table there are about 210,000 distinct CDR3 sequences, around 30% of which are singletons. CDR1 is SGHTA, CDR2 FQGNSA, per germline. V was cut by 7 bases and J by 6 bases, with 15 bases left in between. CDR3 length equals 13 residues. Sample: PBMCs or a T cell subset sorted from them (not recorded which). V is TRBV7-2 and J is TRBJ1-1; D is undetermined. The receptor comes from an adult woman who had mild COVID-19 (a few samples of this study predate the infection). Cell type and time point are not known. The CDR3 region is CASKVWENPEAFF. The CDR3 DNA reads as TGTGCCAGCAAGGTCTGGGAAAATCCTGAAGCTTTCTTT.